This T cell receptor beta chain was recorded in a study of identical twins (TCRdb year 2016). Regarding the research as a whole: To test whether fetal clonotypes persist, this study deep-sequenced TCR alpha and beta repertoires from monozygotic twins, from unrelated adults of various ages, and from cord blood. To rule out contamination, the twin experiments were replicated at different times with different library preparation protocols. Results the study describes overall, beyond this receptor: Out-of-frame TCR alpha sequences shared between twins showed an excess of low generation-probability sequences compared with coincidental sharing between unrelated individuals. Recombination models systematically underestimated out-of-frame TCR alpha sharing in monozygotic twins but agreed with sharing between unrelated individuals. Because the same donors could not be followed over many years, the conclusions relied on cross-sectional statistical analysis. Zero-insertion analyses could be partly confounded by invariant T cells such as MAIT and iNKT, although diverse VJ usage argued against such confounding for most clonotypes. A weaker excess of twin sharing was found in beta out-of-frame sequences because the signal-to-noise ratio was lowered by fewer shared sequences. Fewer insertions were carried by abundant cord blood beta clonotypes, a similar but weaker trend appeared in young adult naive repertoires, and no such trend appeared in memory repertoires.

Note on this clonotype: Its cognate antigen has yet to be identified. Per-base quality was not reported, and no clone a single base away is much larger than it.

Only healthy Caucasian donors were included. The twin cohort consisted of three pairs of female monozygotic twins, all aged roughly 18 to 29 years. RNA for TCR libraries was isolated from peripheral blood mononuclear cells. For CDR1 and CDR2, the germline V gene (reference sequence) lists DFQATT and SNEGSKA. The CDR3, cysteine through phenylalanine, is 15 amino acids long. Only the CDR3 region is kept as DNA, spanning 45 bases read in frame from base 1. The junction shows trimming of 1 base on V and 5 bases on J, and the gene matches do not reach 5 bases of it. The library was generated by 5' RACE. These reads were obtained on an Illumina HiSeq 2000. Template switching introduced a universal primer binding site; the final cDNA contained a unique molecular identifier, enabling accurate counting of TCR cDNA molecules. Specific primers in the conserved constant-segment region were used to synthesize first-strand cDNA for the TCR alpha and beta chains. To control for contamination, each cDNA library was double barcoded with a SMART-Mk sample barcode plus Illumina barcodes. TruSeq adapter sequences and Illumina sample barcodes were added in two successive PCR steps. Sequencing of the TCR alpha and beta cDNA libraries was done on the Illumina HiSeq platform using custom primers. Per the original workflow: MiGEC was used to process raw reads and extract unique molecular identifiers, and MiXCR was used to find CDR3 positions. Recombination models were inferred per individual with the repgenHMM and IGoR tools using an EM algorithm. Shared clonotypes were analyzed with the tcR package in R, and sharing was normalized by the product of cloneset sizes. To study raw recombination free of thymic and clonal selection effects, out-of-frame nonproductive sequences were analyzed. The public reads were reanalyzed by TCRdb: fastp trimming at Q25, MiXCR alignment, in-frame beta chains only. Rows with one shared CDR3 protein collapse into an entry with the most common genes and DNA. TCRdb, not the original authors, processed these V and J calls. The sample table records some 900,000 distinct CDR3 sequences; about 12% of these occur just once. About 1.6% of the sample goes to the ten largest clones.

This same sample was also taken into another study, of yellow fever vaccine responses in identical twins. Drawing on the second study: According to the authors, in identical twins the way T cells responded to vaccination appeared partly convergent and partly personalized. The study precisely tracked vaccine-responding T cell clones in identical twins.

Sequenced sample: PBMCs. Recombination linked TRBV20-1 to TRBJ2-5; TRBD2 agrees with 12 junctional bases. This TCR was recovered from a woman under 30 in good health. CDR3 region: CSARVASGREETQYF. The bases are TGCAGTGCTAGAGTGGCTAGCGGGAGGGAGGAGACCCAGTACTTC.